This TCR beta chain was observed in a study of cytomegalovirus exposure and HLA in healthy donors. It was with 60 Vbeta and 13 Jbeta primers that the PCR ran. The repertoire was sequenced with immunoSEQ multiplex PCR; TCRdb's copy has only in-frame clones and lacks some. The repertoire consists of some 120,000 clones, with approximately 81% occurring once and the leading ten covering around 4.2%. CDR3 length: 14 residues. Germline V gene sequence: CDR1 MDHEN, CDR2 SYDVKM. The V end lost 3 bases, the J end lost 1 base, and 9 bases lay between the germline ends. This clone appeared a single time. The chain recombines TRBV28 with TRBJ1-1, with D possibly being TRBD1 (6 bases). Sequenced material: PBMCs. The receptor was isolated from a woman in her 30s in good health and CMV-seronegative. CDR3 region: CASSFLGGNTEAFF. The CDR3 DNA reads TGTGCCAGCAGTTTTCTAGGGGGGAACACTGAAGCTTTCTTT.